The entry below gives a single T cell receptor (beta chain) sequence along with its context. Its antigen is unknown. The method was immunoSEQ multiplex PCR; TCRdb's version includes in-frame clones alone and lacks a portion of them. The sample shows 90,000 or so clones, roughly 85% of them seen only once. This sample was taken from a study of graft-versus-host responses after intestinal transplantation. The overall study: Each recipient received anti-thymocyte globulin induction, then tacrolimus and steroids for about 3 years.

The study, taken as a whole, reports: Recipient marrow showed GvH clones, some seen first in ileum or blood. There was an association between peak levels of circulating GvH clones and early post-transplant HvG declines. Where graft-donor T cell macrochimerism was present, patients had high graft-versus-host to host-versus-graft clonal ratios in allografts.

This specimen was unstimulated CD4+ T cells sorted from spleen or lymph node cells, taken before intestinal transplant. The clonotype was recovered from a human donor who received an intestinal transplant.

This CDR3 is CASSLGAGGQPQHF. The DNA for the CDR3 is TGTGCCAGCAGCTTAGGGGCAGGGGGCCAGCCCCAGCATTTT. The chain joins TRBV11-3 to TRBJ1-5, with 8 bases fitting TRBD1. V shed 1 base, J shed 7 bases, and the junction held 3 bases outside the gene matches. The germline V gene encodes CDR1 SGHNT and CDR2 YENEEA. CDR3 length: 14 residues.